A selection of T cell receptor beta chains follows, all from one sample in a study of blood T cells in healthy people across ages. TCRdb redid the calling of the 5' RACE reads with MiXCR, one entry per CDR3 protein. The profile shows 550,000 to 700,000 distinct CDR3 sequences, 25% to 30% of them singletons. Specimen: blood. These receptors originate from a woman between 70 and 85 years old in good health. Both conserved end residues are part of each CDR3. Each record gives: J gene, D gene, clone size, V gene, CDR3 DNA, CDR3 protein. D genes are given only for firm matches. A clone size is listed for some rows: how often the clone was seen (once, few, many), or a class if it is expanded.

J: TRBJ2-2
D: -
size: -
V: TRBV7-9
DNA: TGTGCCACCAGACGGGGGCTAGCGAACACCGGGGAGCTGTTTTTT
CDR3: CATRRGLANTGELFF

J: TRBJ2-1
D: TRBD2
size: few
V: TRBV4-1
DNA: TGCGCCAGGGAGCTTAGCGGGGAGACCTACAATGAGCAGTTCTTC
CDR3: CARELSGETYNEQFF

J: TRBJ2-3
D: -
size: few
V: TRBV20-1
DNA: TGCAGTGCTGGGAGCACAGATACGCAGTATTTT
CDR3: CSAGSTDTQYF

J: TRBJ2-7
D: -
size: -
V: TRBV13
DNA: TGTGCCAGCGGCTTCAACCGATTC
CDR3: CASGFNRF

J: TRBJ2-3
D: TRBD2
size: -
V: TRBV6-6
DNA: TGTGCCAGCAGTTACCCGGGGGGTCAGGGAGGGGATACGCAGTATTTT
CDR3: CASSYPGGQGGDTQYF

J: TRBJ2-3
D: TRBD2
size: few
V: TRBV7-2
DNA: TGTGCCGGGGGGGGTGCAGCTAGCACAGATACGCAGTATTTT
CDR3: CAGGGAASTDTQYF

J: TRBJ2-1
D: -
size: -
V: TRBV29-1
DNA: TGCAGTGTCCATATAGCGGTAAATGAGCAGTTCTTC
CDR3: CSVHIAVNEQFF

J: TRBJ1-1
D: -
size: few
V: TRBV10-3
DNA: TGTGCCATCAGTGAAGAGGGGGACACTGAAGCTTTCTTT
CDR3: CAISEEGDTEAFF

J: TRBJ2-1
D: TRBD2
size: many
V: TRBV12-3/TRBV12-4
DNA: TGTGCCAGCAGTTTGACTAGCGGGGGGGTCAATGAGCAGTTCTTC
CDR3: CASSLTSGGVNEQFF

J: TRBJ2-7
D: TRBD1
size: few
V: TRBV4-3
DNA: TGCGCCAGCAGCCAAGATTGGGACAGGGGAAGGAACGAGCAGTACTTC
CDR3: CASSQDWDRGRNEQYF

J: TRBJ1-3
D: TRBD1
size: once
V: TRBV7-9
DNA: TGTGCCAGCAGCCCGCAGGGGGTTGGAAACACCATATATTTT
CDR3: CASSPQGVGNTIYF

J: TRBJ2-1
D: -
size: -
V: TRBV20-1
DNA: TGCAGTGCTAGATTCGGGACCCTTTACAATGAGCAGTTCTTC
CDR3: CSARFGTLYNEQFF

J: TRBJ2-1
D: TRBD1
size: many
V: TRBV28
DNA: TGTGCCAGCAGTAAAACCGGGACAGTATACAATGAGCAGTTCTTC
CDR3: CASSKTGTVYNEQFF

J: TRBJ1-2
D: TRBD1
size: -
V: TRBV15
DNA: TGTGCCACCAGCAGCTGGGCAGGGGGCTATGGCTACACCTTC
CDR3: CATSSWAGGYGYTF

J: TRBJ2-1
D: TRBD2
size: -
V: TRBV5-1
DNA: TGCGCCAGCAGCACTCCTGGGGGGGTTTACAATGAGCAGTTCTTC
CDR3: CASSTPGGVYNEQFF

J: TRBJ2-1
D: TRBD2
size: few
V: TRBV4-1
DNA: TGCGCCAGCATGCCGGGACTAGCGGGGGGGCTGAGGATCCATGAGCAGTTCTTC
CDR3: CASMPGLAGGLRIHEQFF

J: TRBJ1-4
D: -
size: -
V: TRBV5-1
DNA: TGCGCCAGCAGCGAAATAGGGGGAGGCAATGAAAAACTGTTTTTT
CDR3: CASSEIGGGNEKLFF

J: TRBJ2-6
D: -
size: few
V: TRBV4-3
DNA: TGCGCCAGCAGCCAAGATAGCAGGGGGGCTGGGGCCAACGTCCTGACTTTC
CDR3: CASSQDSRGAGANVLTF

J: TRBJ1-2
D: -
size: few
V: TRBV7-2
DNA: TGTGCCAGCAGCCGATCCATGGAGGGTGGGTGGACCTACACCTTC
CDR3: CASSRSMEGGWTYTF

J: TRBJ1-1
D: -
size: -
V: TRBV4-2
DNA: TGTGCCAGCAGCCAAGTACAGGGAGACACTGAAGCTTTCTTT
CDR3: CASSQVQGDTEAFF

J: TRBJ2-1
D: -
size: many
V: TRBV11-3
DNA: TGTGCCAGCAGCCCCCGAGGGGCGGGTACCTACAATGAGCAGTTCTTC
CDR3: CASSPRGAGTYNEQFF

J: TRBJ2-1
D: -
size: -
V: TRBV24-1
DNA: TGTGCCACCAGTGATCCCGGACTTGACAATGAGCAGTTCTTC
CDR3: CATSDPGLDNEQFF

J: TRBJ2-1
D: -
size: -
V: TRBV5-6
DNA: TGTGCCAGCAGCTTGGCCCTCAGGGCGAATGAGCAGTTCTTC
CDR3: CASSLALRANEQFF

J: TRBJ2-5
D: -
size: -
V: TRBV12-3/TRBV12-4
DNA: TGTGCCAGCAGTTCCGAGGGTTTCAGGGTGGAGACCCAGTACTTC
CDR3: CASSSEGFRVETQYF

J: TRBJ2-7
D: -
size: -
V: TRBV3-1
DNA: TGTGCCAGCAGCCAAGTTCCTAACTACGAGCAGTACTTC
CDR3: CASSQVPNYEQYF

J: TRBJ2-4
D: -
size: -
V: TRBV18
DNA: TGTGCCAGCTCACCAGCGCGAACCTCAAACATTCAGTACTTC
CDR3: CASSPARTSNIQYF

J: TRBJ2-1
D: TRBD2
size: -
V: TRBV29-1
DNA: TGCAGCGGAACGGGACTAGTGTCCTACAATGAGCAGTTCTTC
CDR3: CSGTGLVSYNEQFF

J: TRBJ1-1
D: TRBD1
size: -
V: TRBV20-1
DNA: TGCAGTGCTTTGACCGGGACAGGGGAGACTGAAGCTTTCTTT
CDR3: CSALTGTGETEAFF